This T cell receptor (beta chain) derives from a study of T-cell memory formation after mild COVID-19. General observations from the study: Among clones contracting day 15 to 85, CD4/CD8 was balanced, whereas later expanders leaned CD4+.

About this clonotype: Its antigen is unknown.

TCRdb independently ran MiXCR on the 5' RACE reads; one entry per CDR3 protein. The repertoire holds fewer than 250,000 distinct CDR3 sequences, with around 25% as singletons. This CDR3 spans 16 amino acids. V trimming: 7 bases; J trimming: 4 bases; junction bases outside the gene matches: 12. CDR1 is MNHEY, CDR2 SVGEGT, per germline. This receptor was taken from an adult woman who had mild COVID-19 (a few samples of this study predate the infection). Cell type and time point are not known. Sequenced material: PBMCs or a T cell subset sorted from them (not recorded which). The V call is TRBV6-2 or TRBV6-3, the J call TRBJ2-1; TRBD2 aligns across 8 bases. This CDR3 is CASNPLAGGAYNEQFF. CDR3 DNA: TGTGCCAGCAATCCCCTAGCCGGGGGGGCATACAATGAGCAGTTCTTC.